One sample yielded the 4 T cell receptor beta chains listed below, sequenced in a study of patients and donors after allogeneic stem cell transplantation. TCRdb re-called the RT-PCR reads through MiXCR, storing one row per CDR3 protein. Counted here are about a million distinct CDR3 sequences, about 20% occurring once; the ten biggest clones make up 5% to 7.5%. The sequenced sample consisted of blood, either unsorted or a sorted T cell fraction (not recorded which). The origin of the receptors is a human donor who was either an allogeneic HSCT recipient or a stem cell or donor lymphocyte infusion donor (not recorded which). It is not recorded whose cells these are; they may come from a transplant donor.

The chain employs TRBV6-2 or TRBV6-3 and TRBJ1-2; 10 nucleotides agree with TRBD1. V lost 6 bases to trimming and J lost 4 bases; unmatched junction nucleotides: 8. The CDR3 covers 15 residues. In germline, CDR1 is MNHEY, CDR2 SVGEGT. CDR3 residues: CASSDDRGRFYGYTF. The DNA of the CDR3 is TGTGCCAGCAGCGACGACAGGGGGCGCTTCTATGGCTACACCTTC.

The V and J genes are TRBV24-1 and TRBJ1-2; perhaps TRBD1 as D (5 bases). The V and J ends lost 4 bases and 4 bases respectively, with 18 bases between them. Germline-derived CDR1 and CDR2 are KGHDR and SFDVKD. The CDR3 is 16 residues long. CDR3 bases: TGTGCCACCAGTGACCCCGGGACCGAGTTTAGCTATGGCTACACCTTC. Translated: CATSDPGTEFSYGYTF.

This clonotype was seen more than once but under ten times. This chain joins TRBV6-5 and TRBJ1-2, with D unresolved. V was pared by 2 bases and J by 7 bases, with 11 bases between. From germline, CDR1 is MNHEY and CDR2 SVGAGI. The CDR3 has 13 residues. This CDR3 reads CASSYEGKAGYTF. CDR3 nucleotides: TGTGCCAGCAGTTACGAGGGAAAGGCTGGCTACACCTTC.

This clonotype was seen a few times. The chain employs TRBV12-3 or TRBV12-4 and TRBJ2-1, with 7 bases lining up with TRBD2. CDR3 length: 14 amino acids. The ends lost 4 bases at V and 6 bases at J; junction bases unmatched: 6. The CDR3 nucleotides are TGTGCCAGCAGTTATATGCCTAGCGGCAATGAGCAGTTCTTC. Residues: CASSYMPSGNEQFF.